The 22 T cell receptor beta chains presented below share a single source sample, sequenced in a study of T-cell memory formation after mild COVID-19. MiXCR, applied by TCRdb to the 5' RACE reads, yields one record per CDR3 protein. The data contain roughly 310,000 distinct CDR3 sequences, 15% to 20% of them seen just once; the ten biggest clones take up 20% to 25%. Sequences were obtained from PBMCs or a T cell subset sorted from them (not recorded which). These receptors all stem from a man between 18 and 35 years old who had mild COVID-19 (a few samples of this study predate the infection). Cell type and time point are not known.

This clonotype was seen at least ten times. The chain links TRBV6-5 to TRBJ1-5; D is ambiguous. With 0 bases removed from V and 7 bases from J, the gap between germline ends came to 10 bases. The CDR3 spans 14 residues. Germline CDR1 MNHEY, CDR2 SVGAGI. The CDR3 region has the DNA TGTGCCAGCAGTTACTCCAGGATAGGACAGCCCCAGCATTTT. This codes for CASSYSRIGQPQHF.

The chain couples TRBV12-3 or TRBV12-4 to TRBJ1-1; no firm D call. The CDR3 loop spans 13 amino acids. The ends were cut back, 3 bases at V and 0 bases at J, with 5 bases in the middle. This CDR3 reads CASSFWLNTEAFF. The CDR3 DNA sequence: TGTGCCAGCAGTTTCTGGTTGAACACTGAAGCTTTCTTT.

The DNA for the CDR3 is TGTGCCAGCAGTTACTCCCAGGAGTTCTATGGAAACACCATATATTTT. Its translation: CASSYSQEFYGNTIYF. The chain carries TRBV6-6 and TRBJ1-3; no reliable D call. Trimming cost V 0 bases and J 3 bases, with 12 bases left between them. CDR3 length: 16 residues. Germline assignment: CDR1 MNHNY and CDR2 SVGAGI (reference sequence).

This clonotype has only a few counts. CDR3 nucleotides: TGTGCCAGCTCATCAGGGTTGACGAGCTCTGGAAACACCATATATTTT. Amino acids: CASSSGLTSSGNTIYF. The chain is built from TRBV18 and TRBJ1-3; D is perhaps TRBD1 (5 bases). Germline V gene data show CDR1 as KGHSH and CDR2 as LQKENI. V lost 5 bases, J lost 0 bases, and 14 bases lay in between. The CDR3 totals 16 residues.

Ten or more counts support this clonotype. This chain connects TRBV29-1 to TRBJ2-3; 8 bases are a match to TRBD2. The germline CDR1 and CDR2 sequences are SQVTM and ANQGSEA. This CDR3 spans 14 amino acids. V dropped 4 bases and J dropped 1; count of bases not matched to a gene: 4. The DNA of the CDR3 is TGCAGCGTTGCGCCAGCGGGGGGCACAGATACGCAGTATTTT. It is translated as CSVAPAGGTDTQYF.

CDR3 region: CASSPGVGDRGFVGNIQYF. The CDR3 DNA sequence: TGTGCCAGCAGCCCAGGGGTCGGGGACAGGGGATTTGTTGGAAACATTCAGTACTTC. This rearrangement joins TRBV5-6 to TRBJ2-4; 10 positions match TRBD1. The CDR3 sequence is 19 residues long. J gave up 6 bases and V 4 bases, and 19 bases lay outside the gene matches. From germline, CDR1 is SGHDT and CDR2 YYEEEE.

The chain recombines TRBV7-2 with TRBJ2-3; D is uncertain. Germline CDR1 is SGHTA and CDR2 is FQGNSA. The CDR3 consists of 13 residues. V gave up 2 bases and J gave up 4 bases, with 7 bases separating them. The CDR3 spells CASSLMLADTQYF. DNA for the CDR3: TGTGCCAGCAGCTTAATGCTCGCAGATACGCAGTATTTT.

At least ten counts were recorded for this clonotype. The junction departs from germline at one end; a sequencing error may be responsible. This chain uses TRBV7-7 with TRBJ2-2; D unclear. Germline V gene lookup returns CDR1 SSHAT and CDR2 FNYEAQ (reference sequence). The CDR3 has 14 residues. CDR3 sequence: CASSYRPNTGELFF. CDR3 nucleotides: TGTGCTAGCAGCTACCGACCCAACACCGGGGAGCTGTTTTTT.

This CDR3 reads CARRKRGEQYV. For the CDR3, the DNA is TGCGCCAGGCGTAAAAGGGGCGAGCAGTACGTC. The V gene is TRBV4-1, the J gene TRBJ2-7; D might be TRBD1 (5 bases). CDR1 is MGHRA, CDR2 YSYEKL, per germline. CDR3 length: 11 amino acids. The V and J ends lost 9 bases and 6 bases respectively, with 12 bases between them.

This clonotype turned up a few times. The chain uses TRBV6-6 and TRBJ2-3; D unclear. Germline CDR1 reads MNHNY; CDR2 reads SVGAGI (reference sequence). The CDR3 extends over 13 amino acids. V lost 11 bases and J lost 2, with 14 bases in between. The CDR3 nucleotides are TGTGCCTATGGGCTGCCCCCCACAGATACGCAGTATTTT. Protein product: CAYGLPPTDTQYF.

The chain joins TRBV7-9 to TRBJ1-3, with no clear D. The CDR3 is 14 amino acids. Per germline, CDR1 SEHNR and CDR2 FQNEAQ (reference sequence). V dropped 3 bases and J dropped 0 bases, with 6 bases sitting between them. The CDR3 sequence is CASSFGSSGNTIYF. The CDR3 DNA follows: TGTGCCAGCAGCTTTGGGAGCTCTGGAAACACCATATATTTT.

The genes are TRBV7-7 and TRBJ2-2, with D maybe TRBD1 (6 bases). V lost 1 base to trimming and J lost 7 bases, with 10 bases between them. Germline V gives CDR1 SSHAT, CDR2 FNYEAQ (reference sequence). This CDR3 has 14 residues. The CDR3 DNA follows: TGTGCCAGCAGCTTAGTGGGGGCAGGCGGGGAGCTGTTTTTT. Its translation is CASSLVGAGGELFF.

Only a few counts were recorded for this clonotype. The genes are TRBV12-3 or TRBV12-4 and TRBJ1-1; D remains ambiguous. V was trimmed by 5 bases and J by 4 bases, leaving 11 bases between them. The length of the CDR3 is 13 residues. The CDR3 loop reads CASSGGLGTEAFF. The CDR3 DNA follows: TGTGCCAGCAGTGGCGGGTTGGGCACTGAAGCTTTCTTT.

This clonotype has a count of ten or more. This chain joins TRBV3-2 and TRBJ2-4; the DNA was not compared with TRBD1, the D call given in the table. TRBV3-2 is deemed a pseudogene. The CDR3 totals 15 residues. The CDR3: CASSQVRDRANIQYF. CDR3 sequence (DNA): TGTGCCAGCAGCCAAGTCCGGGACAGGGCGAACATTCAGTACTTC.

The rearrangement links TRBV28 to TRBJ2-3; 7 bases agree with TRBD1. Germline loops: CDR1 MDHEN, CDR2 SYDVKM. The CDR3 runs 12 residues. V trimming: 8 bases; J trimming: 12 bases; junction bases outside the gene matches: 11. The DNA of the CDR3 is TGTGCCAGCCACTGGGGTCAGGGGGTACAGTATTTT. Translated: CASHWGQGVQYF.

The V gene is TRBV4-3, the J gene TRBJ2-1; possibly TRBD1 for D (6 bases). The length of the CDR3 is 16 residues. Germline V gene sequence: CDR1 LGHNA, CDR2 YSLEER. V lost 0 bases and J 8 bases, leaving 17 bases between the germline ends. CDR3 region: CASSQEVRQGWYEQFF. CDR3 nucleotide sequence: TGCGCCAGCAGCCAAGAAGTACGGCAGGGGTGGTATGAGCAGTTCTTC.

This clonotype was observed a few times. V is TRBV20-1 and J is TRBJ2-1; D not resolved. Per the germline V gene, CDR1 is DFQATT and CDR2 is SNEGSKA (reference sequence). V lost 6 bases and J lost 5, with 11 bases in between. The CDR3 is made up of 12 amino acids. CDR3 protein: CSAAKRDNEQFF. The DNA of the CDR3 is TGCAGTGCCGCCAAGCGAGACAATGAGCAGTTCTTC.

This clonotype has a handful of counts. The chain links TRBV5-4 to TRBJ1-2; TRBD1 matches at 10 bases. With 4 bases clipped from V and 2 bases from J, the junction kept 5 bases outside the gene matches. The CDR3 extends over 15 amino acids. The V gene's germline CDR1 is SGHNT and CDR2 YYREEE (reference sequence). This CDR3 is CASSPGTGANYGYTF. The CDR3 coding sequence is TGTGCCAGCAGCCCCGGGACAGGGGCCAACTATGGCTACACCTTC.

The V call is TRBV20-1, the J call TRBJ2-7, with a possible D match to TRBD2 (5 bases). Germline V gene data show CDR1 as DFQATT and CDR2 as SNEGSKA (reference sequence). This CDR3 has 14 amino acids. Deletions cut 6 bases from V and 1 base from J, with 16 bases between. CDR3 nucleotides: TGCAGTGCCTCGTTCGCCCGGGGATCCTACGAGCAGTACTTC. Encoded protein: CSASFARGSYEQYF.

The sample holds a few counts of this clonotype. The rearrangement uses TRBV15 and TRBJ2-7; no firm D call. The CDR3 extends over 14 amino acids. The V end was cut by 8 bases, the J end by 4 bases, with 18 bases between. The germline CDR1 and CDR2 sequences are LNHNV and YYDKDF (reference sequence). The CDR3 DNA is TGTGCCACCGCCCTAGACGGAGTGTTGTACGAGCAGTACTTC. It codes for CATALDGVLYEQYF.

This clonotype showed up just a few times. J is TRBJ2-7 and V is TRBV6-2 or TRBV6-3, with 7 bases aligning to TRBD1. Germline CDR1 and CDR2: MNHEY and SVGEGT. Trimming cost V 6 bases and J 0 bases; bases outside gene matches: 8. The CDR3 spans 15 residues. The CDR3 sequence: CASSPGGGSSYEQYV. CDR3 bases: TGTGCCAGCAGCCCAGGGGGTGGTAGCTCCTACGAGCAGTACGTC.

This chain links TRBV6-1 with TRBJ1-6, with TRBD1 matching 8 bases. V was clipped by 2 bases and J by 9 bases; unmatched bases: 6. CDR1 is MNHNS, CDR2 SASEGT, per germline. The CDR3 consists of 15 residues. The DNA for the CDR3 is TGTGCCAGCAGTGAAAGGACAGGGCCTGGTTCACCCCTCCACTTT. It is translated as CASSERTGPGSPLHF.